A single TCR beta chain is shown here with its context. The entry originates in a study of OX40 agonist ivuxolimab in advanced cancers. TCRdb keeps only in-frame clones here, not all; method: immunoSEQ multiplex PCR. The sample records about 80,000 clones, roughly four fifths being singletons. This CDR3 comprises 15 residues. V was cut by 2 bases and J by 7 bases, with 12 bases left in between. Germline CDR1 SEHNR, CDR2 FQNEAQ (reference sequence). The source of this sequence is an adult with an advanced solid tumor such as melanoma, head and neck, liver or kidney cancer. The input for sequencing was CD4+ or CD8+ T cells sorted from blood, taken in a trial of the OX40 agonist ivuxolimab. This rearrangement joins TRBV7-9 to TRBJ1-6; TRBD1 is a possible D gene (5 bases). Here the CDR3 reads CASSLKGTGNSPLHF. DNA for the CDR3: TGTGCCAGCAGCTTAAAGGGGACGGGAAATTCACCCCTCCACTTT.